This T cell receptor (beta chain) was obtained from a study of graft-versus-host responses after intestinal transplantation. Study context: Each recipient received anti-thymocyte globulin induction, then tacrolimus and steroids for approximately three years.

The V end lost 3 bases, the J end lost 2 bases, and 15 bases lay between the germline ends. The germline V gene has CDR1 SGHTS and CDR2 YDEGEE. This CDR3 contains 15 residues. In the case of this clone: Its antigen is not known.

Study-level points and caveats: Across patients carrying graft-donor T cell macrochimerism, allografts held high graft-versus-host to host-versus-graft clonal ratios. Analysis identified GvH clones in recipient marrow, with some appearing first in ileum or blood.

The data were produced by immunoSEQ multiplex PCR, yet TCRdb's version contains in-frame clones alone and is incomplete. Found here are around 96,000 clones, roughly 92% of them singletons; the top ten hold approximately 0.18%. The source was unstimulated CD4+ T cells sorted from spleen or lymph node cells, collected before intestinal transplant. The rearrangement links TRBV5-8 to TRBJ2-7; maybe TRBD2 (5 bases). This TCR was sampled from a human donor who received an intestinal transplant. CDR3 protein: CASSWRRTRTYEQYF. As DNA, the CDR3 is TGTGCCAGCAGCTGGAGGAGGACCAGAACCTACGAGCAGTACTTC.